Shown below are 32 T cell receptor beta chains from a single sample sequenced in a study of PD-L1 blockade in urothelial cancer. Time point indicated: peripheral blood 6 weeks after treatment start. TCRdb's table, derived via immunoSEQ multiplex PCR, lists solely in-frame clones and lacks some. The data hold about 22,000 clones, with approximately 90% observed a single time. The sample consisted of PBMCs, taken around atezolizumab (anti-PD-L1) treatment. These TCRs come from a woman aged 60-70 years with urothelial cancer.

The chain carries TRBV2 and TRBJ2-7, with TRBD1 matching over 8 bases. The CDR3 consists of 14 residues. The germline gives CDR1 SNHLY, CDR2 FYNNEI. The ends lost 7 bases at V and 3 bases at J; junction bases unmatched: 8. CDR3 DNA sequence: TGTGCCAGCAAAGGAGGGACAGGCGGCTACGAGCAGTACTTC. This translates into CASKGGTGGYEQYF.

This chain links TRBV12-5 with TRBJ2-1; 14 bases align to TRBD2. Looked up from germline, CDR1 is LGHNT and CDR2 is FRNRAP. The CDR3 consists of 18 residues. V trimming: 0 bases; J trimming: 7 bases; junction bases outside the gene matches: 8. The CDR3 bases are TGTGCTAGTGGTTTGGTACAAATCGGGACTAGCGGGAGAAATGAGCAGTTCTTC. Its translation is CASGLVQIGTSGRNEQFF.

Here the CDR3 reads CASSRMSSYNEQFF. The CDR3 bases are TGTGCCAGCAGCCGAATGAGCTCCTACAATGAGCAGTTCTTC. The V call is TRBV7-2, the J call TRBJ2-1; D gene uncertain. In germline, CDR1 is SGHTA, CDR2 FQGNSA. V dropped 5 bases and J dropped 0 bases, with 8 bases sitting between them. This CDR3 spans 14 amino acids.

The chain recombines TRBV11-2 with TRBJ2-1; 12 nucleotides match TRBD2. CDR1 and CDR2 (germline): SGHAT, FQNNGV. The V and J ends lost 6 bases and 4 bases, in that order; junction bases with no gene match: 4. This CDR3 contains 15 residues. As DNA, the CDR3 is TGTGCCAGCAGACTAGCGGGAGGAGGGTACAATGAGCAGTTCTTC. As protein: CASRLAGGGYNEQFF.

The V gene is TRBV5-5, the J gene TRBJ2-7, with 14 bases aligning to TRBD2. J lost 6 bases, V lost 3 bases, and 11 bases had no gene match. The length of the CDR3 is 17 residues. Germline V gives CDR1 SGHKS, CDR2 YYEKEE (reference sequence). The chain's CDR3 is CASSYRLAGGLPVEQYF. For the CDR3, the DNA is TGTGCCAGCAGCTACCGACTAGCGGGGGGGTTACCAGTCGAGCAGTACTTC.

The rearrangement uses TRBV12-5 and TRBJ2-1; 7 bases fit TRBD1. The CDR3 is 13 amino acids. J gave up 15 bases and V 1 base, and 9 bases lay outside the gene matches. Looked up from germline, CDR1 is LGHNT and CDR2 is FRNRAP. The DNA of the CDR3 is TGTGCTAGTGGTTTGGGGGCGCACAGGGGTCTGTTCTTC. Translating gives CASGLGAHRGLFF.

This clone is a singleton in its sample. One end of the junction is discordant with germline, which a read error may explain. The V and J genes are TRBV14 and TRBJ1-2; tentative D call: TRBD1 (5 bases). CDR1 is SGHDN and CDR2 is FVKESK in the germline V gene. There are 10 residues in the CDR3. In DNA form, the CDR3 reads TGTGCCAGCAGCCAAGAAGTACAGGCTTTT. Translated: CASSQEVQAF.

The V call is TRBV28, the J call TRBJ1-5; a possible D gene is TRBD1 (5 bases). Germline CDR1 is MDHEN and CDR2 is SYDVKM. V was clipped by 8 bases and J by 6 bases, with 11 bases between them. The CDR3 runs to 12 residues. The CDR3 spells CASAGGGQPQHF. The CDR3 bases are TGTGCCAGCGCCGGCGGGGGTCAGCCCCAGCATTTT.

This clone was recorded only once. The chain has TRBV28 and TRBJ1-2, with D possibly TRBD1 on 6 matching bases. V was shortened by 9 bases and J by 5 bases, with 16 bases between the two germline ends. CDR1 MDHEN and CDR2 SYDVKM come from the germline V gene. The CDR3 spans 13 residues. In DNA, the CDR3 is TGTGCCAGTCACCCCGTAGGGGGTTATGGCTACACCTTC. The encoded protein is CASHPVGGYGYTF.

CDR3 region: CASRPQGGGANVLTF. CDR3 DNA: TGTGCCAGCAGGCCACAGGGGGGTGGGGCCAACGTCCTGACTTTC. The chain employs TRBV27 and TRBJ2-6; 8 positions match TRBD1. Germline lookup yields CDR1 MNHEY and CDR2 SMNVEV (reference sequence). V was pared by 6 bases and J by 3 bases, with 4 bases of the junction left unmatched. The CDR3 loop spans 15 amino acids.

The rearrangement links TRBV2 to TRBJ2-2; 7 positions agree with TRBD2. Germline lookup yields CDR1 SNHLY and CDR2 FYNNEI. V lost 6 bases and J lost 1; bases outside the gene matches: 5. CDR3 length: 15 amino acids. The CDR3 DNA reads TGTGCCAGCAGGGTACTAGCGATGAACACCGGGGAGCTGTTTTTT. This sequence encodes CASRVLAMNTGELFF.

The chain recombines TRBV9 with TRBJ2-3; 12 nucleotides agree with TRBD2. This CDR3 region has 18 residues. The trim removed 3 bases at V and 3 bases at J, leaving 11 bases unmatched. Germline values: CDR1 SGDLS, CDR2 YYNGEE. The CDR3 coding sequence is TGTGCCAGCAGCGAGTGGGAGCTAGCGGGAGGGGGAACAGATACGCAGTATTTT. Its translation is CASSEWELAGGGTDTQYF.

The chain recombines TRBV15 with TRBJ2-1, with TRBD2 identical over 8 bases. The germline V gene encodes CDR1 LNHNV and CDR2 YYDKDF (reference sequence). J gave up 14 bases and V 1 base, and 7 bases lay outside the gene matches. CDR3 length: 13 amino acids. CDR3 nucleotides: TGTGCCACCAGCAGAGTTGCTAGCGGGTGGGAGTTCTTC. Translated, it gives CATSRVASGWEFF.

This chain uses TRBV10-3 with TRBJ2-5; 10 positions agree with TRBD2. J was trimmed by 5 bases and V by 9 bases; bases with no gene match: 3. The germline gives CDR1 ENHRY, CDR2 SYGVKD. The CDR3 extends over 12 amino acids. The CDR3 protein is CAIQREGETQYF. CDR3 DNA: TGTGCCATTCAGCGGGAGGGGGAGACCCAGTACTTC.

The gene calls are TRBV6-5 and TRBJ2-1, with 12 bases fitting TRBD2. Germline V gene lookup returns CDR1 MNHEY and CDR2 SVGAGI. The CDR3 sequence is 16 residues long. With V trimmed by 0 bases and J by 8 bases, 5 bases remained unmatched. The CDR3 DNA reads as TGTGCCAGCAGTTACTCGACTAGCGGGAGTACGGATGAGCAGTTCTTC. Its translation is CASSYSTSGSTDEQFF.

The rearrangement uses TRBV18 and TRBJ2-3; D possibly corresponds to TRBD1 (5 bases). V was clipped by 2 bases and J by 5 bases, with 8 bases between them. Per germline, CDR1 KGHSH and CDR2 LQKENI. CDR3 length equals 13 residues. In DNA, the CDR3 is TGTGCCAGCTCACCAGGGGCTGGAGATACGCAGTATTTT. As protein: CASSPGAGDTQYF. The entire variable domain, with the rest obtained from reference TRBV18 and TRBJ2-3, is as follows: NAGVMQNPRHLVRRRGQEARLRCSPMKGHSHVYWYRQLPEEGLKFMVYLQKENIIDESGMPKERFSAEFPKEGPSILRIQQVVRGDSAAYFCASSPGAGDTQYFGPGTRLTVL.

This rearrangement joins TRBV2 to TRBJ2-7; 14 bases align to TRBD2. From germline, CDR1 is SNHLY and CDR2 FYNNEI. J was trimmed by 7 bases and V by 5 bases; bases with no gene match: 10. CDR3 length: 16 amino acids. The DNA for the CDR3 is TGTGCCAGCAGTCCCCCGGGACTAGCGGGGGCCTGGGAGCAGTACTTC. Translated, it gives CASSPPGLAGAWEQYF. The full variable domain, completed using reference TRBV2 and TRBJ2-7, is EPEVTQTPSHQVTQMGQEVILRCVPISNHLYFYWYRQILGQKVEFLVSFYNNEISEKSEIFDDQFSVERPDGSNFTLKIRSTKLEDSAMYFCASSPPGLAGAWEQYFGPGTRLTVT.

DNA for the CDR3: TGTGCCAGCAGGGGGGCGACGGAAGCCTACGAGCAGTACTTC. Its translation is CASRGATEAYEQYF. The rearrangement joins TRBV11-2 to TRBJ2-7; TRBD1 is a possible D gene (6 bases). The V gene lost 6 bases and the J gene lost 2 bases, with 14 bases spanning the gap. Germline CDR1 SGHAT, CDR2 FQNNGV. The CDR3 extends over 14 amino acids.

This chain connects TRBV28 to TRBJ2-4; 8 bases align to TRBD1. This CDR3 is built from 17 residues. Germline V gene data show CDR1 as MDHEN and CDR2 as SYDVKM. Unmatched junction bases numbered 9, after V lost 3 bases and J lost 2 bases. CDR3 nucleotide sequence: TGTGCCAGCAGTTTGCCATCAGGGGGCAGAACCAAAAACATTCAGTACTTC. Its translation: CASSLPSGGRTKNIQYF. Supplemented by reference TRBV28 and TRBJ2-4, the full variable domain reads DVKVTQSSRYLVKRTGEKVFLECVQDMDHENMFWYRQDPGLGLRLIYFSYDVKMKEKGDIPEGYSVSREKKERFSLILESASTNQTSMYLCASSLPSGGRTKNIQYFGAGTRLSVL.

V and J are TRBV10-3 and TRBJ1-5, with 7 bases lining up with TRBD1. From germline, CDR1 is ENHRY and CDR2 SYGVKD. The CDR3 consists of 14 residues. V lost 6 bases to trimming and J lost 4 bases; unmatched junction nucleotides: 6. CDR3 coding DNA: TGTGCCATCAGGGCGGACAGGATAAATCAGCCCCAGCATTTT. Translating it yields CAIRADRINQPQHF.

The V call is TRBV7-2, the J call TRBJ2-1, with 11 positions matching TRBD2. Germline trimming cut 1 base from V and 8 bases from J; bases unmatched to any gene: 7. This CDR3 comprises 16 residues. The germline V gene has CDR1 SGHTA and CDR2 FQGNSA. The CDR3 region has the DNA TGTGCCAGCAGCTTAGTAGCGGGAGGGCCGATCTATGAGCAGTTCTTC. This codes for CASSLVAGGPIYEQFF. The full variable domain, in which reference TRBV7-2 and TRBJ2-1 provide the parts outside the CDR3, is GAGVSQSPSNKVTEKGKDVELRCDPISGHTALYWYRQSLGQGLEFLIYFQGNSAPDKSGLPSDRFSAERTGGSVSTLTIQRTQQEDSAVYLCASSLVAGGPIYEQFFGPGTRLTVL.

The rearrangement joins TRBV2 to TRBJ2-1, with 11 bases matching TRBD2. The CDR3 extends over 15 amino acids. Germline V gene data show CDR1 as SNHLY and CDR2 as FYNNEI. Unmatched junction bases numbered 10, after V lost 8 bases and J lost 7 bases. CDR3 region: CASGNLAGGGNEQFF. CDR3 in DNA: TGTGCCAGCGGGAATCTAGCGGGGGGAGGAAATGAGCAGTTCTTC.

This chain uses TRBV5-1 with TRBJ2-3, with 7 bases identical to TRBD1. The CDR3 length is 17 residues. Trimming removed 3 bases from V and 0 bases from J; junction bases left unmatched: 10. The germline CDR1 and CDR2 sequences are SGHRS and YFSETQ. The CDR3 sequence is CASSWTGQVASTDTQYF. The CDR3 DNA follows: TGCGCCAGCAGCTGGACTGGACAGGTTGCTAGCACAGATACGCAGTATTTT.

The chain combines TRBV9 with TRBJ2-7; 10 nucleotides agree with TRBD2. V shed 7 bases, J shed 3 bases, and the junction held 7 bases outside the gene matches. This CDR3 contains 14 residues. Germline CDR1 is SGDLS and CDR2 is YYNGEE. The DNA of the CDR3 is TGTGCCAGCGGCGGGGGGACTAGCGACTACGAGCAGTACTTC. Amino acid sequence: CASGGGTSDYEQYF.

The chain joins TRBV5-1 to TRBJ1-1; TRBD1 matches 7 bases. After removal of 3 bases from V and 7 bases from J, the junction contained 15 bases not matched to a gene. The CDR3 runs to 16 residues. Germline CDR1 reads SGHRS; CDR2 reads YFSETQ. This chain's CDR3 is CASSSPVVGTDSEAFF. The CDR3 DNA is TGCGCCAGCAGCTCCCCTGTCGTGGGGACAGATAGTGAAGCTTTCTTT.

J is TRBJ2-7 and V is TRBV4-3; 12 bases line up with TRBD2. The CDR3 spans 15 residues. The germline CDR1 and CDR2 sequences are LGHNA and YSLEER. V shed 4 bases and J 2 bases; nucleotides not matched to a gene: 3. The CDR3 nucleotides are TGCGCCAGCAGCCCTGGACTAGCGGGGACCTACGAGCAGTACTTC. Amino acid sequence: CASSPGLAGTYEQYF.

This chain joins TRBV25-1 and TRBJ2-1; TRBD2 aligns across 8 bases. Germline CDR1 and CDR2: MGHDK and SYGVNS. V lost 3 bases, J lost 7 bases, and 17 bases stayed unmatched. The CDR3 totals 18 residues. The CDR3: CASSEGPPLAALLNEQFF. The CDR3 DNA reads TGTGCCAGCAGTGAGGGGCCCCCACTAGCGGCCCTATTGAATGAGCAGTTCTTC.

The chain joins TRBV11-2 to TRBJ2-1, with 13 positions matching TRBD2. Per germline, CDR1 SGHAT and CDR2 FQNNGV. V gave up 9 bases and J gave up 9 bases; unmatched junction bases: 14. There are 16 residues in the CDR3. The CDR3 loop reads CASEKGTSGARGEQFF. In DNA, the CDR3 is TGTGCCAGTGAGAAAGGGACTAGCGGGGCTCGGGGTGAGCAGTTCTTC.

The rearrangement joins TRBV5-1 to TRBJ1-1; perhaps TRBD1 as D (5 bases). CDR3 length: 14 residues. In germline, CDR1 is SGHRS, CDR2 YFSETQ. V was cut by 5 bases and J by 2 bases, with 13 bases left in between. This chain's CDR3 is CASSAKQVNTEAFF. The CDR3 nucleotides are TGCGCCAGCAGTGCTAAACAGGTCAACACTGAAGCTTTCTTT.

The chain carries TRBV4-2 and TRBJ2-7; D is unresolved. V lost 0 bases, J lost 1 base, and 7 bases lay in between. The CDR3 runs to 14 residues. Germline V gene lookup returns CDR1 LGHNA and CDR2 YNFKEQ. The CDR3, as DNA: TGTGCCAGCAGCCAAGAAATGGCTTCCTACGAGCAGTACTTC. Translation gives CASSQEMASYEQYF.

J is TRBJ1-5 and V is TRBV5-4; 7 bases agree with TRBD1. The CDR3 is made up of 14 amino acids. CDR1 is SGHNT and CDR2 is YYREEE in the germline V gene (reference sequence). Trimming cost V 9 bases and J 3 bases; bases outside gene matches: 9. The CDR3 spells CAKPTGSFNQPQHF. CDR3 bases: TGTGCCAAACCGACAGGGAGTTTCAATCAGCCCCAGCATTTT.

This chain links TRBV5-1 with TRBJ1-4; D may be TRBD1 (6 bases). Germline values: CDR1 SGHRS, CDR2 YFSETQ. V was pared by 4 bases and J by 4 bases, with 14 bases between. This CDR3 contains 15 residues. CDR3 protein: CASSRGGDFNEKLFF. The CDR3 bases are TGCGCCAGCAGCCGAGGGGGGGATTTTAATGAAAAACTGTTTTTT. The variable domain in full, completed from reference TRBV5-1 and TRBJ1-4, reads KAGVTQTPRYLIKTRGQQVTLSCSPISGHRSVSWYQQTPGQGLQFLFEYFSETQRNKGNFPGRFSGRQFSNSRSEMNVSTLELGDSALYLCASSRGGDFNEKLFFGSGTQLSVL.